This TCR beta chain was captured in a study of T cells in Graves' hyperthyroidism and ophthalmopathy. Study at large: Peripheral blood was obtained at initial diagnosis, preceding any treatment.

The CDR3 has 16 amino acids. The V end was cut by 5 bases, the J end by 2 bases, with 19 bases between. Per germline, CDR1 SEHNR and CDR2 FQNEAQ (reference sequence). Uncontrolled infection, other autoimmune disease, pregnancy and lactation each barred patients from inclusion. Regarding the study as a whole: Most thyroid clonotypes that were expanded above 0.001 also turned up in blood. From stable hyperthyroidism, ophthalmopathy was set apart by a 13 V-J model.

Authors of the study amplified TCR beta CDR3 regions from RNA transcripts. HTBI primers were used for first-round RT-PCR of the TCR CDR3. TCRdb reprocessed the multiplex PCR reads with MiXCR, giving one entry per CDR3 protein. The sample has hundreds of thousands of distinct CDR3 sequences, under 45% seen once. A few counts support this clonotype. The antigen is not known. This chain uses TRBV7-9 with TRBJ2-7; tentatively, D is TRBD2 (6 bases). This TCR derives from a woman aged 40 to 55 with Graves' hyperthyroidism. Sequencing input: blood. In nucleotides, the CDR3 is TGTGCCAGCAGCCTTACGCGGGATACCACCCCCTACGAGCAGTACTTC. Its translation is CASSLTRDTTPYEQYF.